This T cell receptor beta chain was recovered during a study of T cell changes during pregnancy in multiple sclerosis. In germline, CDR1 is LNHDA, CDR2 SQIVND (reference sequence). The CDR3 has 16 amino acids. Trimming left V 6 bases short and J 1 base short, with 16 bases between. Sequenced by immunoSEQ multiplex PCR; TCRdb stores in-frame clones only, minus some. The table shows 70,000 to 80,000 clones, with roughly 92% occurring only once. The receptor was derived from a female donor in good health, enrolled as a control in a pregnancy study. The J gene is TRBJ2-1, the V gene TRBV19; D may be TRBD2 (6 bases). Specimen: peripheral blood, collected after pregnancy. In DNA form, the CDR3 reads TGTGCCAGTAGACCGGGACTTCCTGATTCCTACAATGAGCAGTTCTTC. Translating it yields CASRPGLPDSYNEQFF.